One sample yielded the 28 T cell receptor beta chains listed below, sequenced in a study of shared clonotypes between healthy human individuals. Profiling relied on immunoSEQ multiplex PCR, and the TCRdb table lists in-frame clones only, not all of them. The table includes nearly 2 million clones, about 94% detected once. As defined, naive CD8 cells were CD45RO-negative and positively selected for CCR7, with terminally differentiated effector memory CD45RA+ cells excluded. Sample: naive CD8+ T cells sorted from blood. Receptors originate from a man younger than 30 in good health.

The CDR3 DNA is TGTGCCAGCAGCCACCCCCCGGAAGAAGAGACCCAGTACTTC. Protein product: CASSHPPEEETQYF. The V and J genes are TRBV14 and TRBJ2-5; D not resolved. The V gene's germline CDR1 is SGHDN and CDR2 FVKESK. This CDR3 comprises 14 residues. V was cut by 3 bases and J by 3 bases, with 11 bases left in between.

The rearrangement joins TRBV27 to TRBJ2-1; tentatively, D is TRBD1 (8 bases). The CDR3 runs to 16 residues. V was shortened by 5 bases and J by 4 bases, with 18 bases between the two germline ends. Germline V gives CDR1 MNHEY, CDR2 SMNVEV (reference sequence). The chain's CDR3 is CASSITNRGGYNEQFF. For the CDR3, the DNA is TGTGCCAGCAGTATCACCAACAGGGGGGGGTACAATGAGCAGTTCTTC.

The V gene is TRBV7-3, the J gene TRBJ1-1; TRBD1 might be the D (6 bases). Germline lookup yields CDR1 SGHTA and CDR2 FQGTGA. The length of the CDR3 is 14 residues. V was pared by 7 bases and J by 7 bases, with 19 bases between. The CDR3 DNA follows: TGTGCCAGCACCCAACCCGGGGGGCAAGGTGAAGCTTTCTTT. Protein: CASTQPGGQGEAFF. Using reference TRBV7-3 and TRBJ1-1 for the parts outside the CDR3, the full variable domain is GAGVSQTPSNKVTEKGKYVELRCDPISGHTALYWYRQSLGQGPEFLIYFQGTGAADDSGLPNDRFFAVRPEGSVSTLKIQRTERGDSAVYLCASTQPGGQGEAFFGQGTRLTVV.

The gene calls are TRBV28 and TRBJ2-2; 10 positions match TRBD2. This CDR3 comprises 15 residues. After removal of 4 bases from V and 5 bases from J, the junction contained 4 bases not matched to a gene. Germline CDR1 and CDR2: MDHEN and SYDVKM. This CDR3 reads CASSWASGGTGELFF. The DNA for the CDR3 is TGTGCCAGCAGTTGGGCTAGCGGGGGAACCGGGGAGCTGTTTTTT.

The rearrangement links TRBV5-1 to TRBJ2-5; TRBD2 might be the D (5 bases). V lost 4 bases to trimming and J lost 4 bases, with 20 bases between them. Germline assignment: CDR1 SGHRS and CDR2 YFSETQ. The CDR3 has 16 residues. This chain's CDR3 is CASSLAHIGPSETQYF. The CDR3 DNA reads TGCGCCAGCAGCCTAGCTCACATCGGGCCCTCAGAGACCCAGTACTTC. Full variable domain (rest looked up from reference TRBV5-1 and TRBJ2-5): KAGVTQTPRYLIKTRGQQVTLSCSPISGHRSVSWYQQTPGQGLQFLFEYFSETQRNKGNFPGRFSGRQFSNSRSEMNVSTLELGDSALYLCASSLAHIGPSETQYFGPGTRLLVL.

This chain connects TRBV28 to TRBJ2-7; possibly TRBD1 for D (5 bases). The CDR3 loop spans 14 amino acids. The V end was cut by 3 bases, the J end by 3 bases, with 12 bases between. Per germline, CDR1 MDHEN and CDR2 SYDVKM. Here the CDR3 DNA reads TGTGCCAGCAGTTTCTCAGGGCCTAACTACGAGCAGTACTTC. Translated: CASSFSGPNYEQYF.

V gene TRBV21-1 combines with J gene TRBJ1-4; TRBD1 reflects the table's D call only, with no check against the DNA. TRBV21-1 is recorded as a pseudogene. This CDR3 has 19 amino acids. The CDR3 sequence is CASSKGIFVGDSTNEKLFF. DNA for the CDR3: TGTGCCAGCAGCAAAGGTATCTTTGTTGGGGACAGTACGAATGAAAAACTGTTTTTT.

A remark on this clone: Additional DNA sequences in this sample encode the identical CDR3. The chain combines TRBV30 with TRBJ1-5; 7 bases are shared with TRBD1. Germline values: CDR1 GTSNPN, CDR2 SVGIG (reference sequence). The CDR3 is 14 residues long. The V segment lost 0 bases and the J segment 5 bases; nucleotides outside the gene matches: 4. CDR3 coding DNA: TGTGCCTGGAGTGTTGGTCAGGGGGATCAGCCCCAGCATTTT. It yields the protein CAWSVGQGDQPQHF.

The chain links TRBV27 to TRBJ2-7; the match to TRBD1 covers 10 bases. Germline V gives CDR1 MNHEY, CDR2 SMNVEV (reference sequence). With V trimmed by 6 bases and J by 7 bases, 12 bases remained unmatched. The CDR3 covers 15 residues. The CDR3, as DNA: TGTGCCAGCAGCCCTTGGACAGGGGGGTCAGGGGAGCAGTACTTC. Its translation is CASSPWTGGSGEQYF.

The V call is TRBV5-1, the J call TRBJ2-5, with D hard to call. The CDR3 has 14 amino acids. V was pared by 1 base and J by 3 bases, with 10 bases between. Germline V gene lookup returns CDR1 SGHRS and CDR2 YFSETQ. This CDR3 is CASSLTENKETQYF. CDR3 in DNA: TGCGCCAGCAGCTTGACTGAAAATAAAGAGACCCAGTACTTC. The full variable domain, in which reference TRBV5-1 and TRBJ2-5 provide the parts outside the CDR3, is KAGVTQTPRYLIKTRGQQVTLSCSPISGHRSVSWYQQTPGQGLQFLFEYFSETQRNKGNFPGRFSGRQFSNSRSEMNVSTLELGDSALYLCASSLTENKETQYFGPGTRLLVL.

The CDR3 loop reads CASSAGLAGAYEQYF. DNA for the CDR3: TGTGCCAGCAGTGCCGGACTAGCGGGAGCCTACGAGCAGTACTTC. The V and J genes are TRBV6-6 and TRBJ2-7, with 13 bases identical to TRBD2. In germline, CDR1 is MNHNY, CDR2 SVGAGI (reference sequence). The V segment lost 5 bases and the J segment 2 bases; nucleotides outside the gene matches: 3. The CDR3 contains 15 residues.

The chain uses TRBV7-2 and TRBJ2-7; no reliable D call. Germline loops: CDR1 SGHTA, CDR2 FQGNSA. V lost 1 base and J lost 3, with 7 bases in between. The length of the CDR3 is 13 residues. DNA of the CDR3: TGTGCCAGCAGCTTAGAGGTACTCTACGAGCAGTACTTC. It encodes CASSLEVLYEQYF. Variable domain in full (rest from reference TRBV7-2 and TRBJ2-7): GAGVSQSPSNKVTEKGKDVELRCDPISGHTALYWYRQSLGQGLEFLIYFQGNSAPDKSGLPSDRFSAERTGGSVSTLTIQRTQQEDSAVYLCASSLEVLYEQYFGPGTRLTVT.

This clone was recorded once. CDR3 protein: CASSAEDRTSTDTQYF. The DNA for the CDR3 is TGTGCCAGCAGCGCGGAAGACAGGACTAGCACAGATACGCAGTATTTT. V gene TRBV9 combines with J gene TRBJ2-3, with D perhaps matching TRBD1 (6 bases). Germline loops: CDR1 SGDLS, CDR2 YYNGEE. This CDR3 comprises 16 residues. Trimming removed 3 bases at V and 0 bases at J, with 14 bases between.

This CDR3 reads CASSIPPSEAFF. In nucleotides, the CDR3 is TGTGCCAGTAGTATCCCACCCAGTGAAGCTTTCTTT. The gene calls are TRBV19 and TRBJ1-1; D is undetermined. This CDR3 comprises 12 residues. Germline CDR1 reads LNHDA; CDR2 reads SQIVND (reference sequence). The V end lost 3 bases, the J end lost 7 bases, and 9 bases lay between the germline ends.

The rearrangement links TRBV30 to TRBJ2-7; D tentatively reads TRBD1 or TRBD2 (5 bases each). Germline V lookup: CDR1 GTSNPN, CDR2 SVGIG (reference sequence). The germline V and J ends were trimmed by 1 base and 4 bases, with 14 bases remaining between them. The CDR3 runs 14 residues. CDR3 in DNA: TGTGCCTGGAGTGATGGGTATGGGGGTTACGAGCAGTACTTC. Translating gives CAWSDGYGGYEQYF.

The gene calls are TRBV25-1 and TRBJ2-7; the D gene could be TRBD1 or TRBD2 (7 bases each). Germline V gives CDR1 MGHDK, CDR2 SYGVNS. The CDR3 spans 15 residues. V lost 5 bases and J 4 bases, leaving 18 bases between the germline ends. The CDR3 DNA reads TGTGCCAGCAGTATCAGGGGGGGTGAGTGGTACGAGCAGTACTTC. Translated: CASSIRGGEWYEQYF.

This chain uses TRBV6-5 with TRBJ1-5; D is unresolved. Germline V CDR1 and CDR2: MNHEY, SVGAGI. This CDR3 is 13 amino acids long. The V end was cut by 5 bases, the J end by 6 bases, with 11 bases between. This chain's CDR3 is CASSTDQVQPQHF. The DNA of the CDR3 is TGTGCCAGCAGTACCGACCAGGTTCAGCCCCAGCATTTT.

The chain is built from TRBV6-1 and TRBJ2-7; no reliable D call. The CDR3 is 15 amino acids. The V end lost 1 base, the J end lost 2 bases, and 12 bases lay between the germline ends. Germline V gene data show CDR1 as MNHNS and CDR2 as SASEGT. The CDR3 DNA reads as TGTGCCAGCAGTGAAGGAGTAGACAAAACCTACGAGCAGTACTTC. Translating gives CASSEGVDKTYEQYF.

The CDR3 is CAWSSTGDSGYTF. In DNA form, the CDR3 reads TGTGCCTGGAGTAGTACAGGGGACTCTGGCTACACCTTC. The V and J genes are TRBV30 and TRBJ1-2, with 7 bases identical to TRBD1. V lost 2 bases, J lost 7 bases, and 7 bases stayed unmatched. Germline V lookup: CDR1 GTSNPN, CDR2 SVGIG (reference sequence). The length of the CDR3 is 13 residues.

The rearrangement joins TRBV30 to TRBJ1-6; 7 bases agree with TRBD1. The germline V gene has CDR1 GTSNPN and CDR2 SVGIG (reference sequence). CDR3 length: 13 amino acids. V dropped 3 bases and J dropped 9; count of bases not matched to a gene: 5. In nucleotides, the CDR3 is TGTGCCTGGAGGGAAACAGGGGTTTCACCCCTCCACTTT. Its translation: CAWRETGVSPLHF.

The chain joins TRBV2 to TRBJ2-3, with D perhaps matching TRBD2 (6 bases). Trimming removed 6 bases from V and 0 bases from J, with 16 bases in between. In germline, CDR1 is SNHLY, CDR2 FYNNEI. This CDR3 spans 16 amino acids. The CDR3 spells CASRLLRGVSTDTQYF. The CDR3 DNA follows: TGTGCCAGCAGGCTCTTACGCGGGGTTAGCACAGATACGCAGTATTTT.

The chain links TRBV9 to TRBJ2-1; 7 bases are a match to TRBD1. Trimming cost V 4 bases and J 4 bases; bases outside gene matches: 5. The germline gives CDR1 SGDLS, CDR2 YYNGEE. This CDR3 has 14 residues. This CDR3 reads CASSPDREYNEQFF. The CDR3 region has the DNA TGTGCCAGCAGCCCAGACAGGGAGTACAATGAGCAGTTCTTC.

The rearrangement joins TRBV4-1 to TRBJ2-1; 7 bases fit TRBD1. This CDR3 has 15 amino acids. Unmatched junction bases numbered 7, after V lost 0 bases and J lost 8 bases. Germline-derived CDR1 and CDR2 are MGHRA and YSYEKL. CDR3 sequence: CASSQEPRQGHEQFF. As DNA, the CDR3 is TGCGCCAGCAGCCAAGAGCCAAGACAGGGCCATGAGCAGTTCTTC.

The J gene is TRBJ2-7, the V gene TRBV6-5; D is uncertain. The CDR3 length is 16 residues. V was pared by 0 bases and J by 2 bases, with 14 bases between. CDR1 and CDR2 (germline): MNHEY, SVGAGI. The CDR3 reads CASSYSRGPRTYEQYF. The CDR3 bases are TGTGCCAGCAGTTACTCCCGTGGGCCCCGCACCTACGAGCAGTACTTC.

The chain links TRBV6-6 to TRBJ2-5; D call uncertain. Per germline, CDR1 MNHNY and CDR2 SVGAGI (reference sequence). This CDR3 is 16 amino acids long. Trimming left V 0 bases short and J 6 bases short, with 17 bases between. The CDR3 loop reads CASSYSPAPLEKTQYF. The CDR3 DNA reads as TGTGCCAGCAGTTACTCCCCTGCCCCCTTGGAAAAGACCCAGTACTTC.

This clone was seen once. The sample contains more than one DNA sequence encoding this CDR3. The chain combines TRBV6-5 with TRBJ2-6; no definite D call. This CDR3 comprises 13 residues. The V end was cut by 4 bases, the J end by 4 bases, with 5 bases between. Germline V gives CDR1 MNHEY, CDR2 SVGAGI. CDR3: CASSSAGANVLTF. The CDR3, as DNA: TGTGCCAGCAGTTCCGCGGGGGCCAACGTCCTGACTTTC.

The rearrangement uses TRBV9 and TRBJ2-5, with 7 bases identical to TRBD1. V shed 0 bases and J 2 bases; nucleotides not matched to a gene: 7. The CDR3 has 16 residues. From germline, CDR1 is SGDLS and CDR2 YYNGEE. CDR3 nucleotide sequence: TGTGCCAGCAGCGTAGAGGGGGCCCTACAACAAGAGACCCAGTACTTC. Its translation: CASSVEGALQQETQYF.

About this clone itself: The same CDR3 arises from other DNA sequences in this sample as well. The rearrangement links TRBV11-2 to TRBJ2-3; 7 positions match TRBD2. Per germline, CDR1 SGHAT and CDR2 FQNNGV. The CDR3 has 14 residues. Germline trimming cut 3 bases from V and 1 base from J; bases unmatched to any gene: 1. Here the CDR3 DNA reads TGTGCCAGCAGCTTGAGCGGGGGCACAGATACGCAGTATTTT. It is translated as CASSLSGGTDTQYF.